The 6 T cell receptor beta chains below were found in one sample sequenced in a study of T cell responses to AZD1222 COVID-19 vaccine. Profiling relied on immunoSEQ multiplex PCR, and the TCRdb table lists in-frame clones only, not all of them. The sample yields roughly 130,000 clones, 80% to 90% seen once. The sequencing here drew on peripheral blood, taken on day 0 of AZD1222 vaccination. These receptors originate from an adult in good health.

This chain links TRBV28 with TRBJ1-5; weak D call: TRBD1 (5 bases). This CDR3 is 17 amino acids long. V shed 4 bases and J shed 10 bases, with 26 bases lying between them. Per the germline V gene, CDR1 is MDHEN and CDR2 is SYDVKM. The DNA for the CDR3 is TGTGCCAGCAGTTCTTATCTTAAAGGGGCGGCTACGAGACCCCAGCATTTT. Translation: CASSSYLKGAATRPQHF.

The genes are TRBV5-1 and TRBJ2-7; TRBD2 agrees at 11 bases. The CDR3 sequence is 16 residues long. Trimming took 4 bases from V and 5 from J; bases not matched to a gene: 11. Germline CDR1 SGHRS, CDR2 YFSETQ. CDR3 in amino acids: CASSPYSGRAYHEQYF. CDR3 sequence (DNA): TGCGCCAGCAGCCCTTATAGCGGGAGGGCTTACCACGAGCAGTACTTC. The complete variable domain, with remaining parts taken from reference TRBV5-1 and TRBJ2-7, reads KAGVTQTPRYLIKTRGQQVTLSCSPISGHRSVSWYQQTPGQGLQFLFEYFSETQRNKGNFPGRFSGRQFSNSRSEMNVSTLELGDSALYLCASSPYSGRAYHEQYFGPGTRLTVT.

This sequence joins TRBV6-2 or TRBV6-3 and TRBJ2-1; TRBD2 aligns across 9 bases. Germline CDR1 is MNHEY and CDR2 is SVGEGT. Unmatched junction bases numbered 7, after V lost 0 bases and J lost 1 base. The CDR3 is 18 amino acids. CDR3 in DNA: TGTGCCAGCAGTTACTCTCGTGCGGGACTAGCTTCCTACAATGAGCAGTTCTTC. This sequence encodes CASSYSRAGLASYNEQFF.

V usage is TRBV7-6 and J usage is TRBJ2-2, with 11 bases lining up with TRBD2. The V gene's germline CDR1 is SGHVS and CDR2 FNYEAQ. The junction had 6 bases not matched to a gene; V was cut back by 1 base and J by 5 bases. This CDR3 spans 17 amino acids. The DNA for the CDR3 is TGTGCCAGCAGCTTAGAAGTAGCGGGGGGGCGAACCGGGGAGCTGTTTTTT. Translating gives CASSLEVAGGRTGELFF.

The CDR3 DNA reads as TGTGCCAGCAGTGATTACAGCTATCAGCCCCAGCATTTT. It specifies CASSDYSYQPQHF. The V call is TRBV2, the J call TRBJ1-5; D gene ambiguous. Trimming removed 3 bases from V and 5 bases from J, with 8 bases in between. CDR1 is SNHLY, CDR2 FYNNEI, per germline. CDR3 size: 13 residues.

The rearrangement uses TRBV9 and TRBJ1-6, with TRBD1 identical over 8 bases. Germline V gene data show CDR1 as SGDLS and CDR2 as YYNGEE. CDR3 length: 17 residues. V lost 4 bases to trimming and J lost 10 bases; unmatched junction nucleotides: 16. The DNA of the CDR3 is TGTGCCAGCAGCCCATACATGGGACAGGTGGGGGACTCACCCCTCCACTTT. This translates into CASSPYMGQVGDSPLHF. The full variable domain, rest sourced from reference TRBV9 and TRBJ1-6, is DSGVTQTPKHLITATGQRVTLRCSPRSGDLSVYWYQQSLDQGLQFLIQYYNGEERAKGNILERFSAQQFPDLHSELNLSSLELGDSALYFCASSPYMGQVGDSPLHFGNGTRLTVT.